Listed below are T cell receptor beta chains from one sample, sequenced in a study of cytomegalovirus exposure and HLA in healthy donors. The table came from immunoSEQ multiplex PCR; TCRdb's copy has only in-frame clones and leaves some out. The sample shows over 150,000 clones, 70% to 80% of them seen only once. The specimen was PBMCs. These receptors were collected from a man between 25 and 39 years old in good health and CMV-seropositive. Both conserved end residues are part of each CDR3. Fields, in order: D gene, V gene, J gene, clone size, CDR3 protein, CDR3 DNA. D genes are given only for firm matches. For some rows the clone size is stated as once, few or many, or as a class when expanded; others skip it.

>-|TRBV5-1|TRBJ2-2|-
CASSFSTGNTGELFF
TGCGCCAGCAGCTTCTCGACAGGGAACACCGGGGAGCTGTTTTTT
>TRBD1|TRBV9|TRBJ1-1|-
CASTPNTGGANTEAFF
TGTGCCAGCACCCCGAATACAGGGGGGGCGAACACTGAAGCTTTCTTT
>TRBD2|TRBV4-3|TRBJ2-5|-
CASSQDRGRGAFQETQYF
TGCGCCAGCAGCCAAGATCGGGGGCGGGGGGCCTTCCAAGAGACCCAGTACTTC
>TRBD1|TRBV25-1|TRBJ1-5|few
CASSEQTGGQPQHF
TGTGCCAGCAGTGAGCAGACAGGGGGCCAGCCCCAGCATTTT
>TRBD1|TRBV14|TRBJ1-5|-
CASSRSGTGDQPQHF
TGTGCCAGCAGCCGTTCCGGGACAGGGGATCAGCCCCAGCATTTT
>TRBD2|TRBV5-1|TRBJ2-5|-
CASSGGTSGSQETQYF
TGCGCCAGCAGCGGGGGGACTAGCGGATCCCAAGAGACCCAGTACTTC
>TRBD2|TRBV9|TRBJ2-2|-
CASSARTSGRGTGELFF
TGTGCCAGCAGCGCCCGGACTAGCGGGAGGGGTACCGGGGAGCTGTTTTTT
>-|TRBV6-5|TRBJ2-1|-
CASSYGRDSYNEQFF
TGTGCCAGCAGTTACGGACGGGACTCCTACAATGAGCAGTTCTTC
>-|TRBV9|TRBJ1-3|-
CASSPGDGGNTIYF
TGTGCCAGCAGCCCAGGGGACGGGGGAAACACCATATATTTT
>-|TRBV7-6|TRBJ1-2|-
CASSSNSGWAAGGYTF
TGTGCCAGCAGCTCAAATTCTGGTTGGGCCGCAGGGGGCTACACCTTC
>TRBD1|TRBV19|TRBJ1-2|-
CASSIGTGYGYTF
TGTGCCAGTAGTATAGGGACAGGATACGGCTACACCTTC
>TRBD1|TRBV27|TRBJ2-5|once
CASRNRGETQYF
TGTGCCAGCAGGAACAGGGGGGAGACCCAGTACTTC
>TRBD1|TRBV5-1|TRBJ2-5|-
CASSLDREETQYF
TGCGCCAGCAGTCTAGACAGGGAGGAGACCCAGTACTTC
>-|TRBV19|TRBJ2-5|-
CASSPGTAQETQYF
TGTGCCAGTAGTCCCGGGACTGCCCAAGAGACCCAGTACTTC
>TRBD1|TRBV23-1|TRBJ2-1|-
CASSQPGTGGHEQFF
TGCGCCAGCAGTCAACCCGGGACAGGCGGCCATGAGCAGTTCTTC
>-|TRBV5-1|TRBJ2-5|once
CASRGGWETQYF
TGCGCCAGCAGGGGAGGCTGGGAGACCCAGTACTTC
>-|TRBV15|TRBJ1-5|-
CATSRGARSNQPQHF
TGTGCCACCAGCAGGGGGGCACGGAGCAATCAGCCCCAGCATTTT
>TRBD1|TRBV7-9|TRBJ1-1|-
CASSLGTGGTTEAFF
TGTGCCAGCAGCTTAGGGACAGGGGGCACCACTGAAGCTTTCTTT
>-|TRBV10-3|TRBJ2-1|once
CAISEPGLPGNEQFF
TGTGCCATCAGTGAGCCGGGCCTCCCGGGGAATGAGCAGTTCTTC
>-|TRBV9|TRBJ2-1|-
CASSVGHSVYNEQFF
TGTGCCAGCAGCGTAGGTCACTCGGTTTACAATGAGCAGTTCTTC
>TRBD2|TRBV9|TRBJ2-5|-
CASSAQRSGGGETQYF
TGTGCCAGCAGCGCCCAAAGATCGGGGGGAGGGGAGACCCAGTACTTC
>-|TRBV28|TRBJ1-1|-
CASTMNTEAFF
TGTGCCAGCACAATGAACACTGAAGCTTTCTTT
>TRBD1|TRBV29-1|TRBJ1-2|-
CSVGQGRGSNYGYTF
TGCAGCGTAGGACAGGGAAGGGGATCTAACTATGGCTACACCTTC
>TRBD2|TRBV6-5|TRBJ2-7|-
CASSYSTSGGTYEQYF
TGTGCCAGCAGTTACAGTACTAGCGGGGGCACCTACGAGCAGTACTTC
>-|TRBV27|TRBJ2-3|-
CASSLGESRTDTQYF
TGTGCCAGCAGTTTAGGAGAGAGTAGGACAGATACGCAGTATTTT
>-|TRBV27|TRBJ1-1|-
CASSSLFGQLNTEAFF
TGTGCCAGCAGTTCCCTTTTTGGGCAGTTGAACACTGAAGCTTTCTTT
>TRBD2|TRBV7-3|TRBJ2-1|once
CASSTSSGSWNEQFF
TGTGCCAGCAGCACCTCTAGCGGGAGCTGGAATGAGCAGTTCTTC
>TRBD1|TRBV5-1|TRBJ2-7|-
CASSLGSGGIYEQYF
TGCGCCAGCAGCTTGGGGTCAGGGGGCATTTACGAGCAGTACTTC
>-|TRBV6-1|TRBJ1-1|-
CASSVAGRPEAFF
TGTGCCAGCAGCGTAGCGGGCCGGCCTGAAGCTTTCTTT
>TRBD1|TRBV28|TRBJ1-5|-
CASSRGTGLGQPQHF
TGTGCCAGCAGTCGGGGGACAGGGCTCGGTCAGCCCCAGCATTTT
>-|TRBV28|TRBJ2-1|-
CALRGGSSYNEQFF
TGTGCCCTACGGGGAGGAAGCTCCTACAATGAGCAGTTCTTC
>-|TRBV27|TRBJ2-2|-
CASSLRGWETGELFF
TGTGCCAGCAGTTTAAGGGGGTGGGAGACCGGGGAGCTGTTTTTT
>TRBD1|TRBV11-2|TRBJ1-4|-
CASSPVDRVEKLFF
TGTGCCAGCAGCCCCGTGGACAGGGTTGAAAAACTGTTTTTT
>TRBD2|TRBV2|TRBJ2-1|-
CASSVRVAGNSGEQFF
TGTGCCAGCAGTGTAAGGGTAGCGGGAAACTCGGGTGAGCAGTTCTTC